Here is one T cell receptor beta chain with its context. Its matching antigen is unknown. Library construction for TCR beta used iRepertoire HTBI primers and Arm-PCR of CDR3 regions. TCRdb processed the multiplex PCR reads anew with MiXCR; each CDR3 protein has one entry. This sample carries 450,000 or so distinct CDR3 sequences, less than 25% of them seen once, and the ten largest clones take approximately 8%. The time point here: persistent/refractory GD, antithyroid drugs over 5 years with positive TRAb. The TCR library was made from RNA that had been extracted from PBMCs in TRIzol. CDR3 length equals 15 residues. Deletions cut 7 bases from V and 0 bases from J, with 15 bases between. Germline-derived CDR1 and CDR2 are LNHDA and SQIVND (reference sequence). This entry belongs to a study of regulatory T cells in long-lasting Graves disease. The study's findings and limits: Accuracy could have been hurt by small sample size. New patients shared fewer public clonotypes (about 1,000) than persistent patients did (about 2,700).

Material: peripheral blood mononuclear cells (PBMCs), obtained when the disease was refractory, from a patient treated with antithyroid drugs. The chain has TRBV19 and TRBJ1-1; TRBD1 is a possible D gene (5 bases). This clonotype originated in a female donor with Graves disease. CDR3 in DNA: TGTGCCAGTACCCCGGTAGGGGTTTTGAACACTGAAGCTTTCTTT. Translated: CASTPVGVLNTEAFF.